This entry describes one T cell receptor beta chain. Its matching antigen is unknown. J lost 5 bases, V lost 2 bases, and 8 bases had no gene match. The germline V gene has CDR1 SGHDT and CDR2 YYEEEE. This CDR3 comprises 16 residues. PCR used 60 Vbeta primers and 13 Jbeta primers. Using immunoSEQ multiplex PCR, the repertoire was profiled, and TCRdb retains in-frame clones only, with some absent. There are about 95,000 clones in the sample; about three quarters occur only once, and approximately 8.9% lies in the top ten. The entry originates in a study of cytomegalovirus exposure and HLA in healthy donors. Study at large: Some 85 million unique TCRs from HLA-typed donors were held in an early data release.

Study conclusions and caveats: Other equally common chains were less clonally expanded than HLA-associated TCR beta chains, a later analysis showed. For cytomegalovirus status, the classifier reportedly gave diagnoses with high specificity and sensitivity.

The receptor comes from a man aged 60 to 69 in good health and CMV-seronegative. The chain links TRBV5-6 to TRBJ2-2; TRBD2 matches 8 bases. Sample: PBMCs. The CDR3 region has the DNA TGTGCCAGCAGCTTAGGGCCGGGGGGGCTGACCGGGGAGCTGTTTTTT. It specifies CASSLGPGGLTGELFF.